This entry lists 32 T cell receptor beta chains sequenced from one sample in a study of CD8+CD57+ T cells in acquired aplastic anemia. Sequenced patients had shown CD8+CD57+ cell expansion by flow cytometry. For CDR3 and TCR beta VDJ profiling, genomic DNA was the template used. TCRdb reanalysed the reads using MiXCR and keeps one entry per CDR3 protein. In the table there are about 470,000 distinct CDR3 sequences, less than 35% of which are singletons. Sample: sorted CD4+, CD8+, or CD8+CD57+ T cells (not recorded which) from PBMCs. These receptors came from a human donor with aplastic anemia.

This clonotype was seen more than once but under ten times. This chain connects TRBV5-1 to TRBJ1-3; tentative D call: TRBD1 (5 bases). Trimming took off 4 bases at V and 0 bases at J, with 11 bases between the two ends. The CDR3 runs 15 residues. The germline gives CDR1 SGHRS, CDR2 YFSETQ. In DNA, the CDR3 is TGCGCCAGCAGCGGGACGGGCATCTCTGGAAACACCATATATTTT. Its protein is CASSGTGISGNTIYF.

This clonotype showed up many times. The chain uses TRBV29-1 and TRBJ2-3; D unresolved. CDR3 length: 12 amino acids. Trimming removed 7 bases at V and 0 bases at J, with 8 bases between. Germline values: CDR1 SQVTM, CDR2 ANQGSEA. DNA of the CDR3: TGCAGCGCTAAAGCTAGCACAGATACGCAGTATTTT. This sequence encodes CSAKASTDTQYF.

The V and J genes are TRBV30 and TRBJ1-1; the match to TRBD1 covers 7 bases. Germline CDR1 and CDR2: GTSNPN and SVGIG (reference sequence). This CDR3 spans 14 amino acids. After removal of 0 bases from V and 4 bases from J, the junction contained 5 bases not matched to a gene. CDR3 sequence (DNA): TGTGCCTGGAGTGTTAGAGGGGGCATCACTGAAGCTTTCTTT. Protein product: CAWSVRGGITEAFF.

The rearrangement joins TRBV27 to TRBJ2-7; 7 bases match TRBD1. The junction had 7 bases not matched to a gene; V was cut back by 6 bases and J by 2 bases. From germline, CDR1 is MNHEY and CDR2 SMNVEV (reference sequence). The CDR3 is 14 residues long. The CDR3 bases are TGTGCCAGCAGACGGACAGGCTTGCCCTACGAGCAGTACTTC. This sequence encodes CASRRTGLPYEQYF.

This clonotype was found a few times. The V gene is TRBV12-3 or TRBV12-4, the J gene TRBJ1-1; D may be TRBD1 (5 bases). This CDR3 comprises 14 residues. With 3 bases removed from V and 0 bases from J, the gap between germline ends came to 8 bases. The CDR3 loop reads CASSFGDLNTEAFF. As DNA, the CDR3 is TGTGCCAGCAGTTTCGGGGACCTGAACACTGAAGCTTTCTTT.

This clonotype was counted a few times. This rearrangement joins TRBV10-3 to TRBJ2-1, with 12 bases aligning to TRBD2. The CDR3 has 13 amino acids. From germline, CDR1 is ENHRY and CDR2 SYGVKD. After removal of 10 bases from V and 15 bases from J, the junction contained 13 bases not matched to a gene. CDR3 region: CASSKTSGSSAFF. CDR3 DNA: TGTGCCAGCAGCAAGACTAGCGGGAGTTCGGCGTTCTTC.

This clonotype was observed many times. The chain has TRBV7-9 and TRBJ2-1; weak D call: TRBD2 (6 bases). V dropped 6 bases and J dropped 9 bases, with 12 bases sitting between them. Germline lookup yields CDR1 SEHNR and CDR2 FQNEAQ (reference sequence). CDR3 size: 12 residues. CDR3 residues: CASRGGDVEQFF. In DNA, the CDR3 is TGTGCCAGCAGAGGAGGGGATGTTGAGCAGTTCTTC.

This clonotype has just one count. The chain employs TRBV29-1 and TRBJ2-5; 7 bases are a match to TRBD2. Per the germline V gene, CDR1 is SQVTM and CDR2 is ANQGSEA. The CDR3 length is 13 residues. The V and J ends lost 4 bases and 1 base, in that order; junction bases with no gene match: 3. The CDR3 region has the DNA TGCAGCGTTGGGACTAGGGGCCAAGAGACCCAGTACTTC. Its translation: CSVGTRGQETQYF.

This clonotype was seen ten or more times. The rearrangement joins TRBV20-1 to TRBJ2-7; D is unclear. From germline, CDR1 is DFQATT and CDR2 SNEGSKA (reference sequence). The CDR3 is made up of 12 amino acids. Here the CDR3 reads CSPLRSSYEQYF. CDR3 bases: TGCAGCCCTCTCAGGAGCTCCTACGAGCAGTACTTC.

The CDR3 sequence: CASSRTPGDNQPQHF. The CDR3 DNA is TGTGCCAGCAGCCGGACTCCGGGTGACAATCAGCCCCAGCATTTT. The chain uses TRBV3-1 and TRBJ1-5; no clear D. V was shortened by 4 bases and J by 3 bases, with 13 bases between the two germline ends. Germline V gives CDR1 LGHDT, CDR2 YNNKEL (reference sequence). This CDR3 has 15 amino acids.

V usage is TRBV5-5 and J usage is TRBJ1-2; possible D gene TRBD1, 5 bases. CDR1 is SGHKS and CDR2 is YYEKEE in the germline V gene (reference sequence). V dropped 0 bases and J dropped 3 bases, with 12 bases sitting between them. This CDR3 is built from 15 residues. The CDR3 nucleotides read TGTGCCAGCAGCTTGGCGGGGCGCCGGGACTATGGCTACACCTTC. This codes for CASSLAGRRDYGYTF. Filled out from reference TRBV5-5 and TRBJ1-2, the complete variable domain reads DAGVTQSPTHLIKTRGQQVTLRCSPISGHKSVSWYQQVLGQGPQFIFQYYEKEERGRGNFPDRFSARQFPNYSSELNVNALLLGDSALYLCASSLAGRRDYGYTFGSGTRLTVV.

The V call is TRBV24-1, the J call TRBJ2-1; either TRBD1 or TRBD2 may fit D (5 bases each). V lost 7 bases, J lost 4 bases, and 16 bases lay in between. CDR1 KGHDR and CDR2 SFDVKD come from the germline V gene. This CDR3 has 15 residues. The CDR3 bases are TGTGCCACCAGCGCAACCTGGGACGGTTACAATGAGCAGTTCTTC. It codes for CATSATWDGYNEQFF.

This rearrangement joins TRBV12-3 or TRBV12-4 to TRBJ2-5, with no clear D. This CDR3 spans 15 amino acids. V was pared by 0 bases and J by 7 bases, with 15 bases between. The CDR3 DNA reads TGTGCCAGCAGTTTAGCGGGCCCCGGTTTCGGGACCCAGTACTTC. Its protein product is CASSLAGPGFGTQYF.

This rearrangement joins TRBV5-5 to TRBJ1-5; the D gene is possibly TRBD1 (5 bases). Per germline, CDR1 SGHKS and CDR2 YYEKEE (reference sequence). The CDR3 length is 16 residues. V was shortened by 6 bases and J by 4 bases, with 20 bases between the two germline ends. CDR3 in amino acids: CASILPAGTLNQPQHF. Written as DNA, the CDR3 is TGTGCCAGCATCCTACCAGCCGGGACTCTAAATCAGCCCCAGCATTTT.

The chain uses TRBV9 and TRBJ1-4; 9 bases are shared with TRBD1. This CDR3 contains 15 residues. CDR1 is SGDLS and CDR2 is YYNGEE in the germline V gene. V lost 3 bases and J lost 2; bases outside the gene matches: 2. The CDR3 region is CASSAGTGTNEKLFF. For the CDR3, the DNA is TGTGCCAGCAGCGCGGGGACAGGGACTAATGAAAAACTGTTTTTT.

The rearrangement joins TRBV9 to TRBJ1-1; D not certain. Germline CDR1 reads SGDLS; CDR2 reads YYNGEE. This CDR3 is built from 14 residues. Between the trimmed V and J ends, which lost 0 bases and 1 base, there was a span of 7 bases. The CDR3 sequence: CASSVVAENTEAFF. The CDR3 DNA reads as TGTGCCAGCAGCGTAGTTGCAGAGAACACTGAAGCTTTCTTT.

A note on this clonotype: The conserved phenylalanine or tryptophan normally closing the CDR3 is absent here, so this likely arose from a read error. The chain uses TRBV5-1 and TRBJ2-3; D not resolved. This CDR3 contains 17 residues. The germline V gene has CDR1 SGHRS and CDR2 YFSETQ. V was trimmed by 0 bases and J by 0 bases, leaving 14 bases between them. The CDR3, as DNA: TGCGCCAGCAGCTTGGTACTTAGATCACCTAGCACAGATACGCAGTATGTT. Amino acid sequence: CASSLVLRSPSTDTQYV.

This clonotype has only a few counts. The junction departs from the called germline gene at one end, perhaps through a read error. J is TRBJ2-7 and V is TRBV25-1; 9 bases map to TRBD1. The CDR3 spans 14 residues. Per germline, CDR1 MGHDK and CDR2 SYGVNS. The chain's CDR3 is CATSDLGQGNEQYF. The CDR3 nucleotides read TGTGCCACCAGTGATTTGGGACAGGGTAACGAGCAGTACTTC.

This sequence joins TRBV2 and TRBJ1-6; D is possibly TRBD1 (6 bases). Germline CDR1 reads SNHLY; CDR2 reads FYNNEI. The CDR3 length is 13 residues. V was trimmed by 6 bases and J by 6 bases, leaving 9 bases between them. DNA for the CDR3: TGTGCCAGCAGAGGACAGCCTAATTCACCCCTCCACTTT. Translation: CASRGQPNSPLHF. Looking up the rest from reference TRBV2 and TRBJ1-6 gives the full variable domain: EPEVTQTPSHQVTQMGQEVILRCVPISNHLYFYWYRQILGQKVEFLVSFYNNEISEKSEIFDDQFSVERPDGSNFTLKIRSTKLEDSAMYFCASRGQPNSPLHFGNGTRLTVT.

A word on this clonotype: A read error may be the cause here, since a much bigger clone is one base away. The genes are TRBV19 and TRBJ1-5; the D gene is possibly TRBD1 (6 bases). Germline assignment: CDR1 LNHDA and CDR2 SQIVND (reference sequence). This CDR3 is 17 amino acids long. The CDR3 spells CTSSRIQGGGVNQPQHF. Here the CDR3 DNA reads TGTACCAGTAGTCGAATACAGGGTGGTGGTGTCAATCAGCCCCAGCATTTT. Full variable domain (rest looked up from reference TRBV19 and TRBJ1-5): DGGITQSPKYLFRKEGQNVTLSCEQNLNHDAMYWYRQDPGQGLRLIYYSQIVNDFQKGDIAEGYSVSREKKESFPLTVTSAQKNPTAFYLCTSSRIQGGGVNQPQHFGDGTRLSIL.

This rearrangement joins TRBV19 to TRBJ1-1; D uncertain. With 6 bases removed from V and 0 bases from J, the gap between germline ends came to 11 bases. There are 14 residues in the CDR3. Germline-derived CDR1 and CDR2 are LNHDA and SQIVND (reference sequence). CDR3 loop: CASRVRGMNTEAFF. The CDR3 region has the DNA TGTGCCAGTAGGGTCCGAGGGATGAACACTGAAGCTTTCTTT. Combining the CDR3 with reference TRBV19 and TRBJ1-1 gives the whole variable domain DGGITQSPKYLFRKEGQNVTLSCEQNLNHDAMYWYRQDPGQGLRLIYYSQIVNDFQKGDIAEGYSVSREKKESFPLTVTSAQKNPTAFYLCASRVRGMNTEAFFGQGTRLTVV.

CDR3 nucleotide sequence: TGTGCCAGCAGCAAGATCCGGGGACCCTACGAGCAGTACTTC. This sequence encodes CASSKIRGPYEQYF. The chain combines TRBV4-2 with TRBJ2-7; D is possibly TRBD1 or TRBD2 (5 bases each). The V and J ends lost 5 bases and 2 bases respectively, with 13 bases between them. The CDR3 runs 14 residues. Per germline, CDR1 LGHNA and CDR2 YNFKEQ.

The chain carries TRBV2 and TRBJ1-6; D possibly corresponds to TRBD1 (6 bases). The germline CDR1 and CDR2 sequences are SNHLY and FYNNEI. Trimming took off 4 bases at V and 9 bases at J, with 13 bases between the two ends. CDR3 length equals 14 residues. Here the CDR3 reads CASSAGGAGSPLHF. The CDR3 bases are TGTGCCAGCAGTGCGGGGGGCGCGGGTTCACCCCTCCACTTT.

The genes are TRBV12-3 or TRBV12-4 and TRBJ1-5; TRBD1 is a possible D gene (6 bases). CDR3 length equals 16 residues. V gave up 4 bases and J gave up 3 bases, with 16 bases separating them. The CDR3 reads CASSSRPRDINQPQHF. Written as DNA, the CDR3 is TGTGCCAGCAGTTCTCGACCCCGGGACATCAATCAGCCCCAGCATTTT.

The chain combines TRBV7-8 with TRBJ1-1; D is undetermined. The CDR3 runs to 15 residues. V dropped 1 base and J dropped 1 base, with 10 bases sitting between them. From germline, CDR1 is SGHVS and CDR2 FQNEAQ. CDR3 in amino acids: CASSLDLLGNTEAFF. In nucleotides, the CDR3 is TGTGCCAGCAGCTTAGACCTCTTGGGGAACACTGAAGCTTTCTTT.

Regarding this clonotype: One base away lies a much larger clone, so this may be a sequencing read error. The gene calls are TRBV7-2 and TRBJ2-7; D is unresolved. V lost 5 bases and J 6 bases, leaving 17 bases between the germline ends. Germline assignment: CDR1 SGHTA and CDR2 FQGNSA. The CDR3 sequence is 14 residues long. As DNA, the CDR3 is TGTGCCAGCAGCCGAGACCGAACATGGTCCGAGCAGTACTTC. Translated: CASSRDRTWSEQYF. Combining the CDR3 with reference TRBV7-2 and TRBJ2-7 gives the whole variable domain GAGVSQSPSNKVTEKGKDVELRCDPISGHTALYWYRQSLGQGLEFLIYFQGNSAPDKSGLPSDRFSAERTGGSVSTLTIQRTQQEDSAVYLCASSRDRTWSEQYFGPGTRLTVT.

Note on this clonotype: This could be a read error, since a much larger clone is one nucleotide away. This rearrangement joins TRBV20-1 to TRBJ1-5; D is possibly TRBD1 (5 bases). The CDR3 is made up of 15 amino acids. In germline, CDR1 is DFQATT, CDR2 SNEGSKA (reference sequence). Trimming removed 3 bases from V and 6 bases from J, with 18 bases in between. CDR3 loop: CSASLSRGASQPQHF. CDR3 DNA sequence: TGCAGTGCTAGTTTGTCTCGGGGCGCGAGTCAGCCCCAGCATTTT.

In its sample, this clonotype was seen many times. A junction end diverges from the germline sequence, so it may reflect a read error. V and J are TRBV7-7 and TRBJ2-3; D unclear. CDR3 length: 13 residues. Germline CDR1 and CDR2: SSHAT and FNYEAQ (reference sequence). CDR3 residues: CASSTRTEDTQYF. CDR3 bases: TGTGCTAGCAGTACCAGGACGGAGGATACGCAGTATTTT.

This chain links TRBV6-1 with TRBJ1-4; TRBD1 might be the D (5 bases). Germline values: CDR1 MNHNS, CDR2 SASEGT. This CDR3 comprises 17 residues. The germline V and J ends were trimmed by 6 bases and 3 bases, with 20 bases remaining between them. As DNA, the CDR3 is TGTGCCAGCAGCGGAGGGGCAGGGTTAAGGCCTAATGAAAAACTGTTTTTT. This gives the protein CASSGGAGLRPNEKLFF.

This clonotype was detected ten times or more. The chain is built from TRBV19 and TRBJ2-7; possibly TRBD1 or TRBD2 for D (5 bases each). The CDR3 loop spans 17 amino acids. Per germline, CDR1 LNHDA and CDR2 SQIVND (reference sequence). Trimming pared 6 bases from V and 0 bases from J, leaving 21 bases between. The CDR3 DNA reads TGTGCCAGTAGGACAGCCTCAGCGGATAGGAGCTCCTACGAGCAGTACTTC. Protein product: CASRTASADRSSYEQYF.

This clonotype was detected a few times. The rearrangement uses TRBV20-1 and TRBJ2-7; TRBD2 matches at 11 bases. Germline values: CDR1 DFQATT, CDR2 SNEGSKA (reference sequence). CDR3 size: 15 residues. The ends lost 4 bases at V and 2 bases at J; junction bases unmatched: 7. The CDR3 DNA sequence: TGCAGTGCTAAAAAAGGGACTAGCGGCACCTACGAGCAGTACTTC. As protein: CSAKKGTSGTYEQYF.

This clonotype was detected many times. The chain has TRBV7-2 and TRBJ1-5; 9 bases match TRBD1. The CDR3 is 15 amino acids. CDR1 and CDR2 from the germline V gene are SGHTA and FQGNSA. Trimming took 5 bases from V and 7 from J; bases not matched to a gene: 9. The CDR3 sequence: CASSLDRGSGQPQHF. DNA of the CDR3: TGTGCCAGCAGCCTCGACAGGGGGTCCGGGCAGCCCCAGCATTTT.